One and the same sample provided the 18 T cell receptor beta chains below, sequenced in a study of cytomegalovirus exposure and HLA in healthy donors. Repertoires were generated with immunoSEQ multiplex PCR, while TCRdb's copy carries only in-frame clones and drops some. Counted here are about 120,000 clones, approximately 90% occurring once; the ten biggest clones make up 6% to 7%. The sequenced sample was PBMCs. These receptors were collected from a woman aged 18-35 years in good health and CMV-seropositive.

The chain carries TRBV15 and TRBJ2-7, with 8 nucleotides matching TRBD1. The J segment lost 3 bases and the V segment lost 3 bases, leaving 4 bases of the junction unmatched. Germline assignment: CDR1 LNHNV and CDR2 YYDKDF (reference sequence). CDR3 length: 14 residues. DNA for the CDR3: TGTGCCACCAGCAGGAGACAGGGGAGCTACGAGCAGTACTTC. Translated: CATSRRQGSYEQYF.

This chain joins TRBV6-1 and TRBJ1-1; tentative D call: TRBD1 (6 bases). CDR3 length equals 15 residues. V was trimmed by 2 bases and J by 1 base, leaving 11 bases between them. Germline CDR1 and CDR2: MNHNS and SASEGT. Written as DNA, the CDR3 is TGTGCCAGCAGTGAAACGGGACACCGGAACACTGAAGCTTTCTTT. Translation: CASSETGHRNTEAFF.

This chain uses TRBV29-1 with TRBJ1-2; TRBD1 agrees at 7 bases. The ends lost 7 bases at V and 2 bases at J; junction bases unmatched: 7. This CDR3 has 13 residues. Looked up from germline, CDR1 is SQVTM and CDR2 is ANQGSEA. The CDR3 nucleotides read TGCAGCGCTGGCGACAGGGCAAACTATGGCTACACCTTC. Translated, it gives CSAGDRANYGYTF.

The chain joins TRBV2 to TRBJ2-5; D possibly corresponds to TRBD2 (5 bases). Per the germline V gene, CDR1 is SNHLY and CDR2 is FYNNEI. With 7 bases removed from V and 7 bases from J, the gap between germline ends came to 16 bases. The CDR3 sequence is 13 residues long. CDR3 loop: CASTSDPRGTQYF. Written as DNA, the CDR3 is TGTGCCAGCACAAGTGATCCCCGGGGGACCCAGTACTTC.

The chain employs TRBV7-2 and TRBJ2-3, with TRBD1 identical over 7 bases. After removal of 1 base from V and 8 bases from J, the junction contained 9 bases not matched to a gene. CDR3 length equals 15 residues. The germline V gene has CDR1 SGHTA and CDR2 FQGNSA. In DNA form, the CDR3 reads TGTGCCAGCAGCTTAGGACAGGGCATCAGGGGTACGCAGTATTTT. It codes for CASSLGQGIRGTQYF. Supplemented by reference TRBV7-2 and TRBJ2-3, the full variable domain reads GAGVSQSPSNKVTEKGKDVELRCDPISGHTALYWYRQSLGQGLEFLIYFQGNSAPDKSGLPSDRFSAERTGGSVSTLTIQRTQQEDSAVYLCASSLGQGIRGTQYFGPGTRLTVL.

CDR3 amino acids: CASSPRLSSYEQYF. Here the CDR3 DNA reads TGCGCCAGCAGCCCCCGGTTATCCTCCTACGAGCAGTACTTC. This chain connects TRBV5-1 to TRBJ2-7; D gene unclear. Germline CDR1 and CDR2: SGHRS and YFSETQ. V lost 4 bases and J lost 0, with 11 bases in between. The CDR3 has 14 residues.

The chain is built from TRBV6-5 and TRBJ2-7, with 7 bases matching TRBD1. This CDR3 comprises 15 residues. Germline V lookup: CDR1 MNHEY, CDR2 SVGAGI. V lost 0 bases and J lost 5; bases outside the gene matches: 7. CDR3 in amino acids: CASSYSDRLTDEQYF. The CDR3 DNA sequence: TGTGCCAGCAGTTACTCGGACAGGCTGACAGACGAGCAGTACTTC.

The chain recombines TRBV11-2 with TRBJ2-1, with D perhaps matching TRBD1 (8 bases). CDR1 is SGHAT and CDR2 is FQNNGV in the germline V gene. The ends were cut back, 5 bases at V and 6 bases at J, with 20 bases in the middle. The CDR3 has 16 amino acids. The CDR3 region is CASSPRTGRDVNEQFF. CDR3 nucleotide sequence: TGTGCCAGCAGCCCACGGACAGGGAGGGATGTCAATGAGCAGTTCTTC. Combining the CDR3 with reference TRBV11-2 and TRBJ2-1 gives the whole variable domain EAGVAQSPRYKIIEKRQSVAFWCNPISGHATLYWYQQILGQGPKLLIQFQNNGVVDDSQLPKDRFSAERLKGVDSTLKIQPAKLEDSAVYLCASSPRTGRDVNEQFFGPGTRLTVL.

V usage is TRBV28 and J usage is TRBJ1-4, with unresolved D. Germline-derived CDR1 and CDR2 are MDHEN and SYDVKM. The CDR3 runs 12 residues. Trimming stripped 6 bases from V and 8 bases from J, with 10 bases between. CDR3 sequence reads: CASREMKEKLFF. DNA for the CDR3: TGTGCCAGCAGGGAGATGAAGGAAAAACTGTTTTTT.

The chain has TRBV28 and TRBJ1-1; perhaps TRBD1 as D (5 bases). V lost 5 bases and J 0 bases, leaving 16 bases between the germline ends. The V gene's germline CDR1 is MDHEN and CDR2 SYDVKM. This CDR3 is 16 amino acids long. CDR3 amino acids: CASSPIDSGMNTEAFF. DNA for the CDR3: TGTGCCAGCAGTCCGATTGATTCAGGGATGAACACTGAAGCTTTCTTT.

The rearrangement uses TRBV15 and TRBJ2-7; the D is unclear. V lost 0 bases, J lost 1 base, and 10 bases lay in between. The CDR3 sequence is 15 residues long. Looked up from germline, CDR1 is LNHNV and CDR2 is YYDKDF (reference sequence). The CDR3 DNA reads TGTGCCACCAGCAGAGATCGGCAGGCTTCCTACGAGCAGTACTTC. It yields the protein CATSRDRQASYEQYF.

This clone was picked up one time. The chain is built from TRBV9 and TRBJ1-3; 9 nucleotides line up with TRBD1. The CDR3 is 17 residues long. Trimming took 4 bases from V and 4 from J; bases not matched to a gene: 12. The germline V gene encodes CDR1 SGDLS and CDR2 YYNGEE. CDR3 nucleotides: TGTGCCAGCAGCCCCGGGACAGGGCTCACTACAGGAAACACCATATATTTT. Translating it yields CASSPGTGLTTGNTIYF.

The gene calls are TRBV18 and TRBJ2-3; 8 bases agree with TRBD2. The CDR3 is made up of 18 amino acids. Trimming cost V 3 bases and J 4 bases; bases outside gene matches: 15. CDR1 is KGHSH and CDR2 is LQKENI in the germline V gene. CDR3 nucleotide sequence: TGTGCCAGCTCACCCCCTGTCTGGCAGCGGGAGATTCCAGATACGCAGTATTTT. Translation: CASSPPVWQREIPDTQYF.

This clone appeared a single time. The V call is TRBV30, the J call TRBJ1-2; D is ambiguous. The CDR3 has 15 residues. V lost 1 base and J 0 bases, leaving 12 bases between the germline ends. In germline, CDR1 is GTSNPN, CDR2 SVGIG (reference sequence). In DNA, the CDR3 is TGTGCCTGGAGTGGGCCCAGGAAAGCTAACTATGGCTACACCTTC. This translates into CAWSGPRKANYGYTF. Looking up the rest from reference TRBV30 and TRBJ1-2 gives the full variable domain: SQTIHQWPATLVQPVGSPLSLECTVEGTSNPNLYWYRQAAGRGLQLLFYSVGIGQISSEVPQNLSASRPQDRQFILSSKKLLLSDSGFYLCAWSGPRKANYGYTFGSGTRLTVV.

This clone has more than one count but fewer than ten. V gene TRBV6-1 combines with J gene TRBJ2-7, with 9 bases lining up with TRBD2. The CDR3 length is 15 residues. J lost 3 bases, V lost 5 bases, and 8 bases had no gene match. Germline V CDR1 and CDR2: MNHNS, SASEGT. CDR3 DNA: TGTGCCAGCAGTAGCGCTAGCGGGGTGTTCTACGAGCAGTACTTC. This sequence encodes CASSSASGVFYEQYF.

The chain links TRBV10-3 to TRBJ2-7; perhaps TRBD2 as D (5 bases). This CDR3 is 18 amino acids long. Germline V gene data show CDR1 as ENHRY and CDR2 as SYGVKD. The V gene lost 2 bases and the J gene lost 9 bases, with 29 bases spanning the gap. The CDR3 loop reads CAISEGGLPDRLPLGQYF. CDR3 nucleotide sequence: TGTGCCATCAGTGAGGGAGGTCTCCCGGACCGACTCCCTCTAGGGCAGTACTTC.

The rearrangement joins TRBV9 to TRBJ1-4, with D maybe TRBD1 (5 bases). The ends were cut back, 0 bases at V and 0 bases at J, with 9 bases in the middle. Germline CDR1 and CDR2: SGDLS and YYNGEE. CDR3 length: 16 residues. CDR3 DNA sequence: TGTGCCAGCAGCGTAGCTGGGGGGGCAACTAATGAAAAACTGTTTTTT. Translating gives CASSVAGGATNEKLFF.

The CDR3 reads CASSPAGDTNNEQFF. The CDR3 bases are TGTGCCAGCTCACCAGCGGGAGATACTAACAATGAGCAGTTCTTC. The V gene is TRBV18, the J gene TRBJ2-1, with 7 nucleotides matching TRBD2. The CDR3 is made up of 15 amino acids. The V gene end was trimmed by 2 bases and the J gene end by 5 bases; junction bases not matched to a gene: 6. Germline V CDR1 and CDR2: KGHSH, LQKENI.